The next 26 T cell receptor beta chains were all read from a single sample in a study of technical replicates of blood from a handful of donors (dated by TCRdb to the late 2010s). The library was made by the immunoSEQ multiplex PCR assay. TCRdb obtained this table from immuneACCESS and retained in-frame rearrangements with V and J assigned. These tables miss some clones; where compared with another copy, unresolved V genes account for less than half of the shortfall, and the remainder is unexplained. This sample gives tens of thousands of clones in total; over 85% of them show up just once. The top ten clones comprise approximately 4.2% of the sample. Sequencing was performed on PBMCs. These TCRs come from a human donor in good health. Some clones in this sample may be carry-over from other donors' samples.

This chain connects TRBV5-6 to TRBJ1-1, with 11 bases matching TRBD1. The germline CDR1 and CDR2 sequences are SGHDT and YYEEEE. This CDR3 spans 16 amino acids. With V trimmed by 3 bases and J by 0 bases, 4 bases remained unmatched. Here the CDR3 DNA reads TGTGCCAGCAGCTACCGGGACAGGGGGATGAACACTGAAGCTTTCTTT. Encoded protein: CASSYRDRGMNTEAFF.

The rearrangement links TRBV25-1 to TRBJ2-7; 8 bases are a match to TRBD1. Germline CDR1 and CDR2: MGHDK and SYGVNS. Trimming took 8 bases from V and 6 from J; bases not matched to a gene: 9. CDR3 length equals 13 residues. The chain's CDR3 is CASGRTGPGEQYF. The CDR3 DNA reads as TGTGCCAGCGGAAGGACAGGGCCCGGCGAGCAGTACTTC.

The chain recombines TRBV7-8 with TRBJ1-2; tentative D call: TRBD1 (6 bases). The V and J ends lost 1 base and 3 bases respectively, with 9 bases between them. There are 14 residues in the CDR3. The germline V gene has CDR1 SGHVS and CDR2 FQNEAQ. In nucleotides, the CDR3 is TGTGCCAGCAGCTTAGACAGGGTCCACTATGGCTACACCTTC. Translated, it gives CASSLDRVHYGYTF.

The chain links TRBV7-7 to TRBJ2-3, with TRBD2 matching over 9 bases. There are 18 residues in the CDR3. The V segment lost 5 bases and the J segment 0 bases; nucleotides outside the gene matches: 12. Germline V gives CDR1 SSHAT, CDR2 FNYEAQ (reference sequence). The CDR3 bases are TGTGCCAGCAGCCAAAGACTAGCGGTCCAGGGGAGCACAGATACGCAGTATTTT. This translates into CASSQRLAVQGSTDTQYF.

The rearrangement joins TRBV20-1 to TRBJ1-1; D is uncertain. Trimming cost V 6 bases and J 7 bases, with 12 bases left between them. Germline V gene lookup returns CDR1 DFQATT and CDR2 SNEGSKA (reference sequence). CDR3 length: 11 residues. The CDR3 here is CSAQLRGEAFF. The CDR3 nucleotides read TGCAGTGCGCAGCTCCGGGGTGAAGCTTTCTTT.

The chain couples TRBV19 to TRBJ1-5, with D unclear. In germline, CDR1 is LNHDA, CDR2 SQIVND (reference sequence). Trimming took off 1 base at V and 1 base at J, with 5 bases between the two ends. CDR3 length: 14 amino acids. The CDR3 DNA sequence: TGTGCCAGTAGTATAGGAGAGAGCAATCAGCCCCAGCATTTT. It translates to CASSIGESNQPQHF.

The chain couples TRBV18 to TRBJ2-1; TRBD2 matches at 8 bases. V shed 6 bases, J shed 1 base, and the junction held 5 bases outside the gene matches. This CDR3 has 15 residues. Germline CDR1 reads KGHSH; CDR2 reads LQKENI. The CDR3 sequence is CASSPGRGSYNEQFF. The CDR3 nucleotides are TGTGCCAGCTCCCCCGGGAGGGGATCCTACAATGAGCAGTTCTTC.

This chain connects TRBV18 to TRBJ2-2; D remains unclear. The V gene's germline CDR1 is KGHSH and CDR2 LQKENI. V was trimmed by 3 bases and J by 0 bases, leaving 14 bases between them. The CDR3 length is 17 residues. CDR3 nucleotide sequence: TGTGCCAGCTCACCTGCAACAGAGATCTCGAACACCGGGGAGCTGTTTTTT. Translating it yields CASSPATEISNTGELFF.

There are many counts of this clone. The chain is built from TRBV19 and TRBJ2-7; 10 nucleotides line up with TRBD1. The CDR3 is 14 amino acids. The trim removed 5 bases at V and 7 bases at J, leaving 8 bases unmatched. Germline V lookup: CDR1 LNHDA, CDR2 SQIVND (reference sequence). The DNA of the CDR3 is TGTGCCAGTAGTCGGACAGGGGGAACATTGGAGCAGTACTTC. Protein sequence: CASSRTGGTLEQYF.

The CDR3 sequence is CAWGPGLAATDTQYF. In DNA form, the CDR3 reads TGTGCCTGGGGACCGGGACTAGCGGCCACGGATACGCAGTATTTT. The chain recombines TRBV30 with TRBJ2-3; 11 positions match TRBD2. Losses at the gene ends were 5 bases for V and 6 bases for J; bases not matched to a gene: 10. CDR3 length equals 15 residues. Germline values: CDR1 GTSNPN, CDR2 SVGIG (reference sequence).

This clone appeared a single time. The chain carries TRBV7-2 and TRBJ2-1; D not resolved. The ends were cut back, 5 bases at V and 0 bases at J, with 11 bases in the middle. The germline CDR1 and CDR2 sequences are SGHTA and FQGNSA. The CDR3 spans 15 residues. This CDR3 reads CASSLTEFSYNEQFF. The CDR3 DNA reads TGTGCCAGCAGCCTCACAGAGTTCTCCTACAATGAGCAGTTCTTC.

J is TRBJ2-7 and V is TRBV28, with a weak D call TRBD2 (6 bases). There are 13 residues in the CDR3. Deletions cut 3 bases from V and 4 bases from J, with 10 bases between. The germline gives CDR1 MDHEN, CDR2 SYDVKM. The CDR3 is CASSFPEGYEQYF. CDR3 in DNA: TGTGCCAGCAGTTTCCCGGAGGGGTACGAGCAGTACTTC.

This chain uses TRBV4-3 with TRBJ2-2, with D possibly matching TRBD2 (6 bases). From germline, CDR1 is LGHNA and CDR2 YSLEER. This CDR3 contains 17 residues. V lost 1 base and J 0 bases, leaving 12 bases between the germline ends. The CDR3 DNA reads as TGCGCCAGCAGCCAAGTTCCGCAGCGGGCGAACACCGGGGAGCTGTTTTTT. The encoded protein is CASSQVPQRANTGELFF.

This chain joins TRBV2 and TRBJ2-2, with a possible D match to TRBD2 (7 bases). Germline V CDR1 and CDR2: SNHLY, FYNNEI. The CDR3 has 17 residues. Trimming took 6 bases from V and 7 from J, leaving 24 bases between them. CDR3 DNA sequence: TGTGCCAGCAGGGAACCTCGGGGGGCAAACGGTGTCGGGGAGCTGTTTTTT. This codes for CASREPRGANGVGELFF.

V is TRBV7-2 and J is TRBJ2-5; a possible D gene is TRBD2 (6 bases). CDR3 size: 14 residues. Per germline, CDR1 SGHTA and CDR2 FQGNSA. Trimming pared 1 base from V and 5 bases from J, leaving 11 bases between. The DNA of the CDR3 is TGTGCCAGCAGCTTAGTCGGGGGTGGGGAGACCCAGTACTTC. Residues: CASSLVGGGETQYF.

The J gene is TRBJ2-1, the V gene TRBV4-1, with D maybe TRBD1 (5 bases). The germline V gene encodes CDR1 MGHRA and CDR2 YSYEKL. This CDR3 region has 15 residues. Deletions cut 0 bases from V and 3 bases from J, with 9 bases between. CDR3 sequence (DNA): TGCGCCAGCAGCCAAGACAGGGCCCTCTACAATGAGCAGTTCTTC. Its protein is CASSQDRALYNEQFF.

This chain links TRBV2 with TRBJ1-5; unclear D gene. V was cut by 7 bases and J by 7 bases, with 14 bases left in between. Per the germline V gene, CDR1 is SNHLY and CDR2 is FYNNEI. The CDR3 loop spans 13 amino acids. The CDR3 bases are TGTGCCAGCAAGGGTGGGCGGGAGCAGCCCCAGCATTTT. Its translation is CASKGGREQPQHF.

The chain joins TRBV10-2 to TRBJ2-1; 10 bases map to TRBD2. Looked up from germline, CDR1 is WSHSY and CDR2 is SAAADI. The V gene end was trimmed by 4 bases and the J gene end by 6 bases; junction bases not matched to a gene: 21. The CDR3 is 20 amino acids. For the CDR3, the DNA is TGCGCCAGCAGTGCTCTCCGGGGAGTAGCGGGAGGATCGGGCTTCAATGAGCAGTTCTTC. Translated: CASSALRGVAGGSGFNEQFF.

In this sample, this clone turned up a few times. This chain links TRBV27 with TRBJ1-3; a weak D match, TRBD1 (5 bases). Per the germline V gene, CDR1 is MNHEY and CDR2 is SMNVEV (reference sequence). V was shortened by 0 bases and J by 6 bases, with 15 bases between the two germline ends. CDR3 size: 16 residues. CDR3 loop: CASSLSVGASENTIYF. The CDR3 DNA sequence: TGTGCCAGCAGTTTATCTGTAGGGGCAAGCGAAAACACCATATATTTT.

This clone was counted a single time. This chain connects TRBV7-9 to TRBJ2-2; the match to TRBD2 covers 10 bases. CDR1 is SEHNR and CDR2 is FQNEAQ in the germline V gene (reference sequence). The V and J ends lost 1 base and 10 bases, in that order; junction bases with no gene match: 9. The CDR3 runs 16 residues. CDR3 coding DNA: TGTGCCAGCAGCTTAGGGGCTAGCGGGAGCTTGGAGGAGCTGTTTTTT. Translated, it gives CASSLGASGSLEELFF.

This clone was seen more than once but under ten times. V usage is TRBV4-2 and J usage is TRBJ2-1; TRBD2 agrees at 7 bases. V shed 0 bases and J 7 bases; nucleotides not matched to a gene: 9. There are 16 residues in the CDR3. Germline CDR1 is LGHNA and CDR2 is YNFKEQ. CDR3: CASSQDPRTRENEQFF. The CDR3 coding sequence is TGTGCCAGCAGCCAAGATCCCCGGACTAGGGAAAATGAGCAGTTCTTC.

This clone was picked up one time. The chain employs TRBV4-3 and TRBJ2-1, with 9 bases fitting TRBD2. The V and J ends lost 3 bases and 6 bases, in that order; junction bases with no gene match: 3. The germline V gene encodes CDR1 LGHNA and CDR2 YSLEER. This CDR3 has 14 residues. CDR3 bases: TGCGCCAGCAGCCAGATTAGCGGGAGCAATGAGCAGTTCTTC. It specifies CASSQISGSNEQFF.

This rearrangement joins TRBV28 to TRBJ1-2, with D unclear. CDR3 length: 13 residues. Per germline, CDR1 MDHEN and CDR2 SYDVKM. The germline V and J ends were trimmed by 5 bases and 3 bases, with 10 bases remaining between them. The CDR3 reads CASSQDVYYGYTF. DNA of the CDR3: TGTGCCAGCAGTCAGGATGTTTACTATGGCTACACCTTC.

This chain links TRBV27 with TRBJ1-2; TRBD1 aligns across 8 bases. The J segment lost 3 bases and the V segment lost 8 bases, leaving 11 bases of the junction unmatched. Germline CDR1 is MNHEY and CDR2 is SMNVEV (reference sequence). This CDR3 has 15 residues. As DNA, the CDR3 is TGTGCCAGCTCGGACAGGGTGAGAGGGTACTATGGCTACACCTTC. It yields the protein CASSDRVRGYYGYTF.

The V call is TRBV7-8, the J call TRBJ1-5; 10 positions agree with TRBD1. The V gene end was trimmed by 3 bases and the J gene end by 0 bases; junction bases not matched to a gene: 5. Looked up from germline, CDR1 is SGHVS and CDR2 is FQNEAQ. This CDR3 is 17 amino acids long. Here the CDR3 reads CASSFRDRGYSNQPQHF. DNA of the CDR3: TGTGCCAGCAGCTTCCGGGACAGGGGCTATAGCAATCAGCCCCAGCATTTT.

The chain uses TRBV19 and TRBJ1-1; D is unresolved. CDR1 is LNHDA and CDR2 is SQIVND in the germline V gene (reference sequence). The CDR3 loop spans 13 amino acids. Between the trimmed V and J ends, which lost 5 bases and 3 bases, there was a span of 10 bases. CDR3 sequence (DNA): TGTGCCAGTAGTCAGGACTGGTACACTGAAGCTTTCTTT. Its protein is CASSQDWYTEAFF.